This note documents a single T cell receptor (beta chain) sequence. What it binds is unknown. Vbeta (60) and Jbeta (13) primers were used in the PCR. The table came from immunoSEQ multiplex PCR; TCRdb's copy has only in-frame clones and leaves some out. The table has some 140,000 clones, around four fifths seen once; the top ten hold about 8.1%. The sample is drawn from a study of cytomegalovirus exposure and HLA in healthy donors. Study-wide results and limits: Per published reports, the classifier diagnosed cytomegalovirus status with high specificity and sensitivity. Being productive about 90% or about 30% of the time was typical of most TCR beta V segments in an earlier analysis. In a later analysis, donors in an Asian-associated ancestry cluster reportedly had fewer N-insertions in productive TCRs than the cohort mean. Certain indistinguishable V segments, among them TRBV6-2 and TRBV6-3, were excluded.

V gave up 6 bases and J gave up 2 bases; unmatched junction bases: 1. Germline CDR1 is MNHEY and CDR2 is SVGAGI. The CDR3 spans 14 residues. The rearrangement uses TRBV6-5 and TRBJ1-1; 12 nucleotides agree with TRBD1. The sample taken for sequencing was PBMCs. This receptor was obtained from a woman in her forties or fifties in good health and CMV-seropositive. CDR3 in DNA: TGTGCCAGCAGGGGACAGGGGGCCAACACTGAAGCTTTCTTT. Its protein is CASRGQGANTEAFF.